This T cell receptor (beta chain) was recovered during a study of technical replicates of blood from several donors. Repertoires were generated with immunoSEQ multiplex PCR, while TCRdb's copy carries only in-frame clones and drops some. The sample lists under 90,000 clones, approximately 96% occurring once. The sequenced sample consisted of T cells isolated from PBMCs. The TCR originated in a human donor in good health.

CDR3 nucleotide sequence: TGTGCCAGCAGTTCACTAGCGGTCAGTTACAATGAGCAGTTCTTC. It is translated as CASSSLAVSYNEQFF. The V and J genes are TRBV6-1 and TRBJ2-1; TRBD2 agrees at 8 bases. The germline gives CDR1 MNHNS, CDR2 SASEGT. V lost 5 bases to trimming and J lost 4 bases; unmatched junction nucleotides: 7. The CDR3 contains 15 residues.